This TCR beta chain is drawn from a study of technical replicates of blood from a few donors. The data were produced by immunoSEQ multiplex PCR, yet TCRdb's version contains in-frame clones alone and is incomplete. The sample has approximately 90,000 clones, 95% seen once. This clone was counted a single time. Germline lookup yields CDR1 SGHTA and CDR2 FQGNSA. The V segment lost 2 bases and the J segment 5 bases; nucleotides outside the gene matches: 8. The CDR3 has 16 residues. The V call is TRBV7-2, the J call TRBJ2-2, with TRBD2 identical over 7 bases. This clonotype originated in a human donor in good health. The sample consisted of T cells isolated from PBMCs. The CDR3 nucleotides are TGTGCCAGCAGCTTAACGGGGGGAAGAAAAACCGGGGAGCTGTTTTTT. Amino acid sequence: CASSLTGGRKTGELFF.